This T cell receptor beta chain derives from a study of blood T cell repertoires in COVID-19. Study-wide background: The analysed material was cDNA or gDNA that came from T cells, B-cell-depleted T cells, or PBMCs.

CDR1 is SGHVS and CDR2 is FNYEAQ in the germline V gene. CDR3 size: 15 residues. V lost 1 base to trimming and J lost 3 bases, with 11 bases between them. Study processing details: Estimation of nucleated cell counts was performed using reference gene primer amplification. Here immunoSEQ multiplex PCR was the method, and the copy in TCRdb shows in-frame clones only, minus some. V and J calls plus clone size are reproduced from that table; the DNA served to infer D and trimming. The data contain 50,000 to 75,000 clones, about 86% of them seen just once; the ten biggest clones take up roughly 28%. The V call is TRBV7-6, the J call TRBJ2-3; TRBD2 is a possible D gene (6 bases). The sequencing sample was made of peripheral blood. This TCR was recovered from a woman aged 80 or older with active or convalescent COVID-19. The CDR3 loop reads CASSLEAGRTDTQYF. In DNA form, the CDR3 reads TGTGCCAGCAGCTTAGAGGCGGGGAGAACAGATACGCAGTATTTT.